The 29 T cell receptor beta chains below were found in one sample sequenced in a study of blood T cell repertoires in COVID-19. Data came from immunoSEQ multiplex PCR; TCRdb stores just in-frame clones and leaves some out. The data show around 300,000 clones, with 85% seen just once and about an eighth held by the top ten. Sequencing was done on a sample of peripheral blood. The receptors were sampled from a human donor in a cohort sampled during active COVID-19.

The chain joins TRBV28 to TRBJ1-2; 10 nucleotides align to TRBD1. CDR1 and CDR2 from the germline V gene are MDHEN and SYDVKM. Trimming removed 3 bases from V and 8 bases from J; junction bases left unmatched: 9. The CDR3 extends over 15 amino acids. CDR3 residues: CASSLFVGQGSGYTF. The CDR3 nucleotides are TGTGCCAGCAGTTTGTTTGTGGGACAGGGGTCCGGCTACACCTTC.

This clone is a singleton in its sample. This rearrangement joins TRBV6-2 or TRBV6-3 to TRBJ2-3; 8 bases are a match to TRBD2. The CDR3 sequence is 17 residues long. The germline CDR1 and CDR2 sequences are MNHEY and SVGEGT. The junction had 9 bases not matched to a gene; V was cut back by 2 bases and J by 2 bases. In DNA, the CDR3 is TGTGCCAGCAGTTACCAAAGCGGGAGAGCTACCACAGATACGCAGTATTTT. Translated: CASSYQSGRATTDTQYF.

The V and J genes are TRBV5-1 and TRBJ2-1; weak D call: TRBD1 (6 bases). Germline V gene data show CDR1 as SGHRS and CDR2 as YFSETQ. The CDR3 has 16 amino acids. Trimming left V 0 bases short and J 6 bases short, with 16 bases between. CDR3 DNA: TGCGCCAGCAGCTTGGGAGGGGGTTCGGTCGGCAATGAGCAGTTCTTC. It yields the protein CASSLGGGSVGNEQFF.

The chain links TRBV4-2 to TRBJ2-2; D not resolved. Germline V lookup: CDR1 LGHNA, CDR2 YNFKEQ. V lost 0 bases, J lost 0 bases, and 8 bases lay in between. This CDR3 has 16 residues. The CDR3 bases are TGTGCCAGCAGCCAAGAGGTCGGGTCGAACACCGGGGAGCTGTTTTTT. Translating it yields CASSQEVGSNTGELFF.

The chain recombines TRBV7-8 with TRBJ2-5; 10 bases align to TRBD2. Germline CDR1 is SGHVS and CDR2 is FQNEAQ. The CDR3 spans 18 residues. V lost 2 bases to trimming and J lost 2 bases; unmatched junction nucleotides: 11. The CDR3 spells CASSLFLAGDLRQETQYF. DNA for the CDR3: TGTGCCAGCAGCTTATTCCTAGCGGGAGATTTGAGGCAAGAGACCCAGTACTTC.

In DNA, the CDR3 is TGTGCCTGGAGGGACACAAGCCGGGGCAATCAGCCCCAGCATTTT. Its protein product is CAWRDTSRGNQPQHF. This chain connects TRBV30 to TRBJ1-5; D is possibly TRBD1 (5 bases). The CDR3 loop spans 15 amino acids. V was shortened by 3 bases and J by 2 bases, with 14 bases between the two germline ends. CDR1 and CDR2 from the germline V gene are GTSNPN and SVGIG (reference sequence).

The chain is built from TRBV18 and TRBJ2-1, with D perhaps TRBD1 (5 bases). The CDR3 is 14 amino acids. V lost 6 bases and J 2 bases, leaving 11 bases between the germline ends. The germline gives CDR1 KGHSH, CDR2 LQKENI. This CDR3 reads CASSGDSPYNEQFF. CDR3 in DNA: TGTGCCAGCTCTGGTGACAGCCCCTACAATGAGCAGTTCTTC.

The CDR3 nucleotides read TGTGCCAGCAGCCGAGACTCGGGGAGTTACGAGCAGTACTTC. It yields the protein CASSRDSGSYEQYF. This sequence joins TRBV6-6 and TRBJ2-7; weak D call: TRBD2 (5 bases). Germline lookup yields CDR1 MNHNY and CDR2 SVGAGI (reference sequence). Trimming took 6 bases from V and 4 from J, leaving 16 bases between them. The CDR3 contains 14 residues.

The CDR3: CASSLREFSYEQYF. In nucleotides, the CDR3 is TGTGCCAGCAGTTTGAGGGAGTTTTCTTACGAGCAGTACTTC. The V and J genes are TRBV27 and TRBJ2-7, with TRBD2 as a possible D gene (5 bases). The CDR3 covers 14 residues. Trimming removed 3 bases from V and 4 bases from J, with 13 bases in between. Germline CDR1 MNHEY, CDR2 SMNVEV (reference sequence).

The genes are TRBV7-2 and TRBJ2-4, with 9 bases that match TRBD1. Germline CDR1 and CDR2: SGHTA and FQGNSA. The CDR3 sequence is 17 residues long. V gave up 2 bases and J gave up 5 bases; unmatched junction bases: 10. CDR3 sequence: CASSLKTGQGSENIQYF. The CDR3, as DNA: TGTGCCAGCAGCTTAAAAACGGGACAGGGATCGGAAAACATTCAGTACTTC. The entire variable domain, with the rest obtained from reference TRBV7-2 and TRBJ2-4, is as follows: GAGVSQSPSNKVTEKGKDVELRCDPISGHTALYWYRQSLGQGLEFLIYFQGNSAPDKSGLPSDRFSAERTGGSVSTLTIQRTQQEDSAVYLCASSLKTGQGSENIQYFGAGTRLSVL.

This chain uses TRBV29-1 with TRBJ1-4; no clear D. The V end lost 0 bases, the J end lost 4 bases, and 3 bases lay between the germline ends. This CDR3 spans 12 amino acids. Germline lookup yields CDR1 SQVTM and CDR2 ANQGSEA. Here the CDR3 reads CSVEDHNEKLFF. CDR3 DNA: TGCAGCGTTGAAGATCATAATGAAAAACTGTTTTTT.

A few counts support this clone. The chain combines TRBV28 with TRBJ2-7; the match to TRBD2 covers 7 bases. CDR3 length: 16 residues. Losses at the gene ends were 4 bases for V and 1 base for J; bases not matched to a gene: 10. Germline V gene sequence: CDR1 MDHEN, CDR2 SYDVKM. CDR3 in amino acids: CASSSPGRRQSYEQYF. In DNA, the CDR3 is TGTGCCAGCAGTTCCCCCGGGAGGAGGCAGTCCTACGAGCAGTACTTC.

This clone has a handful of counts. The chain links TRBV7-2 to TRBJ2-3, with D possibly matching TRBD2 (6 bases). The V gene lost 5 bases and the J gene lost 2 bases, with 20 bases spanning the gap. The CDR3 loop spans 17 amino acids. CDR1 SGHTA and CDR2 FQGNSA come from the germline V gene. The CDR3 loop reads CASSPLSGRGYTDTQYF. The CDR3 DNA follows: TGTGCCAGCAGCCCCCTGAGTGGGCGGGGCTACACAGATACGCAGTATTTT.

J is TRBJ2-7 and V is TRBV6-5; weak D call: TRBD1 (6 bases). The CDR3 covers 14 residues. V lost 2 bases to trimming and J lost 3 bases, with 11 bases between them. Looked up from germline, CDR1 is MNHEY and CDR2 is SVGAGI. CDR3 coding DNA: TGTGCCAGCAGTTACGGTCAGGGGAGCTACGAGCAGTACTTC. Protein: CASSYGQGSYEQYF.

The rearrangement uses TRBV27 and TRBJ1-2; D call uncertain. The CDR3 is 15 residues long. V was trimmed by 4 bases and J by 8 bases, leaving 20 bases between them. Germline CDR1 reads MNHEY; CDR2 reads SMNVEV (reference sequence). The CDR3 is CASSSLPDGKGGYTF. In DNA form, the CDR3 reads TGTGCCAGCAGTTCCCTTCCGGACGGGAAAGGGGGCTACACCTTC.

This clone was recorded only once. V usage is TRBV30 and J usage is TRBJ1-2; D is unresolved. Trimming took off 2 bases at V and 1 base at J, with 8 bases between the two ends. The CDR3 has 13 residues. Looked up from germline, CDR1 is GTSNPN and CDR2 is SVGIG (reference sequence). CDR3 loop: CAWSLRVNYGYTF. DNA of the CDR3: TGTGCCTGGAGTCTACGGGTTAACTATGGCTACACCTTC.

Turning to this clone: The same CDR3 arises from other DNA sequences in this sample as well. The V gene is TRBV5-1, the J gene TRBJ2-2, with 8 bases matching TRBD1. The length of the CDR3 is 15 residues. Trimming took 4 bases from V and 2 from J; bases not matched to a gene: 4. Germline assignment: CDR1 SGHRS and CDR2 YFSETQ. As DNA, the CDR3 is TGCGCCAGCAGCGCAGGGACAGGAAACACCGGGGAGCTGTTTTTT. It encodes CASSAGTGNTGELFF.

The table lists this clone with a few counts. V and J are TRBV3-1 (or the pseudogene TRBV3-2) and TRBJ2-1; 12 nucleotides match TRBD2. CDR1 and CDR2 from the germline V gene are LGHDT and YNNKEL (reference sequence). The junction had 5 bases not matched to a gene; V was cut back by 4 bases and J by 10 bases. CDR3 length equals 14 residues. This CDR3 reads CASSRLAGAKEQFF. CDR3 sequence (DNA): TGTGCCAGCAGCCGACTAGCGGGAGCAAAGGAGCAGTTCTTC.

CDR3 DNA: TGTGCCAGCAGCCGATTCAGGGATAGCTCTGGAAACACCATATATTTT. Translation gives CASSRFRDSSGNTIYF. The chain recombines TRBV4-2 with TRBJ1-3; possible D gene TRBD1, 5 bases. V was pared by 4 bases and J by 0 bases, with 13 bases between. Germline loops: CDR1 LGHNA, CDR2 YNFKEQ. The CDR3 has 16 residues.

The chain is built from TRBV29-1 and TRBJ2-4, with a possible D match to TRBD1 (6 bases). The V gene lost 5 bases and the J gene lost 10 bases, with 12 bases spanning the gap. Germline V CDR1 and CDR2: SQVTM, ANQGSEA. CDR3 length: 11 residues. Here the CDR3 reads CSVSTRGIQYF. DNA for the CDR3: TGCAGCGTTTCGACAAGGGGGATTCAGTACTTC.

The CDR3 sequence is CASSQTGRQPQHF. DNA of the CDR3: TGTGCCAGCAGCCAGACAGGGCGCCAGCCCCAGCATTTT. The V call is TRBV3-1 (or the pseudogene TRBV3-2), the J call TRBJ1-5, with 7 nucleotides matching TRBD1. The CDR3 spans 13 residues. CDR1 and CDR2 from the germline V gene are LGHDT and YNNKEL (reference sequence). Trimming cost V 3 bases and J 7 bases; bases outside gene matches: 3.

The V call is TRBV10-3, the J call TRBJ2-7; possible D gene TRBD1, 5 bases. Trimming took off 4 bases at V and 6 bases at J, with 10 bases between the two ends. The CDR3 runs to 12 residues. Germline-derived CDR1 and CDR2 are ENHRY and SYGVKD. The CDR3 here is CAISGGTLEQYF. DNA of the CDR3: TGTGCCATCAGTGGGGGCACCCTCGAGCAGTACTTC.

A note on this clone: The junction does not match germline at one end; this may be a read error. This chain links TRBV3-1 (or the pseudogene TRBV3-2) with TRBJ2-3; perhaps TRBD2 as D (5 bases). The germline CDR1 and CDR2 sequences are LGHDT and YNNKEL (reference sequence). This CDR3 has 15 residues. CDR3 amino acids: CASSQDPSRTDTQYF. In DNA, the CDR3 is TGTGCCAGCAGCCAAGATCCTAGCCGCACGGATACGCAGTATTTT.

The J gene is TRBJ1-6, the V gene TRBV5-1, with 8 positions matching TRBD1. CDR1 is SGHRS, CDR2 YFSETQ, per germline. J was trimmed by 8 bases and V by 4 bases; bases with no gene match: 8. The length of the CDR3 is 15 residues. The CDR3 sequence is CASSREGQGDSPLHF. The CDR3 nucleotides are TGCGCCAGCAGCCGCGAAGGACAGGGAGATTCACCCCTCCACTTT.

Only a few counts were recorded for this clone. This rearrangement joins TRBV3-1 (or the pseudogene TRBV3-2) to TRBJ2-1, with D possibly being TRBD2 (6 bases). This CDR3 contains 12 residues. Germline CDR1 LGHDT, CDR2 YNNKEL (reference sequence). The V end lost 1 base, the J end lost 10 bases, and 8 bases lay between the germline ends. The CDR3 DNA is TGTGCCAGCAGCCAAGGGGCGGGGGAGCAGTTCTTC. It specifies CASSQGAGEQFF.

J is TRBJ2-7 and V is TRBV4-2; 11 bases are shared with TRBD2. V lost 1 base to trimming and J lost 6 bases; unmatched junction nucleotides: 8. The CDR3 extends over 16 amino acids. The germline V gene has CDR1 LGHNA and CDR2 YNFKEQ. This chain's CDR3 is CASSQVELAGEVEQYF. CDR3 bases: TGTGCCAGCAGCCAAGTCGAACTAGCGGGAGAAGTCGAGCAGTACTTC.

The chain uses TRBV3-1 (or the pseudogene TRBV3-2) and TRBJ2-2; 10 nucleotides agree with TRBD1. Germline CDR1 and CDR2: LGHDT and YNNKEL (reference sequence). V shed 5 bases, J shed 3 bases, and the junction held 6 bases outside the gene matches. The CDR3 has 16 residues. Here the CDR3 reads CASSLTGTGDTGELFF. The CDR3 DNA reads TGTGCCAGCAGCTTGACCGGGACAGGGGACACCGGGGAGCTGTTTTTT.

The V call is TRBV7-3, the J call TRBJ2-2; TRBD1 is a possible D gene (5 bases). Germline assignment: CDR1 SGHTA and CDR2 FQGTGA. This CDR3 is 13 amino acids long. The V end lost 5 bases, the J end lost 5 bases, and 9 bases lay between the germline ends. CDR3 in amino acids: CASSAQGTGELFF. The CDR3 DNA sequence: TGTGCCAGCAGCGCCCAGGGTACCGGGGAGCTGTTTTTT. Drawing the rest from reference TRBV7-3 and TRBJ2-2, the complete variable domain is GAGVSQTPSNKVTEKGKYVELRCDPISGHTALYWYRQSLGQGPEFLIYFQGTGAADDSGLPNDRFFAVRPEGSVSTLKIQRTERGDSAVYLCASSAQGTGELFFGEGSRLTVL.

The chain employs TRBV7-9 and TRBJ1-4; no definite D call. The germline CDR1 and CDR2 sequences are SEHNR and FQNEAQ (reference sequence). V was cut by 2 bases and J by 7 bases, with 11 bases left in between. CDR3 length: 14 residues. CDR3 DNA: TGTGCCAGCAGCTTACCCCCTCCCCCTGAAAAACTGTTTTTT. This encodes CASSLPPPPEKLFF.